Sequencing of this T cell receptor (beta chain) was carried out in a study of blood T cell repertoires in COVID-19. Assay used: immunoSEQ multiplex PCR; TCRdb lists only in-frame clones, some missing. The profile covers more than 250,000 clones, with around 84% appearing a single time and about 5% taken by the ten largest. V dropped 2 bases and J dropped 6 bases, with 25 bases sitting between them. This CDR3 region has 18 residues. CDR1 is GTSNPN, CDR2 SVGIG, per germline (reference sequence). Source material: PBMCs or T cells enriched from blood (not recorded which). This chain uses TRBV30 with TRBJ2-2; a possible D gene is TRBD1 (6 bases). The receptor's source is a man aged 35 to 55 who had been exposed to COVID-19. The CDR3 nucleotides are TGTGCCTGGAGTACGGGTTTCTGGACAGATCGGTTATCCGGGGAGCTGTTTTTT. Translated, it gives CAWSTGFWTDRLSGELFF.